This paragraph reports one T cell receptor beta chain. The data derive from a study of OX40 agonist ivuxolimab in advanced cancers. TCRdb's copy holds only in-frame clones and misses some; the assay was immunoSEQ multiplex PCR. Of 69,000 or so clones in the sample, almost 85% were seen once. Patients were ineligible given autoimmune disease history or systemic immunosuppression. Germline V gene data show CDR1 as SGHKS and CDR2 as YYEKEE (reference sequence). Trimming cost V 4 bases and J 4 bases; bases outside gene matches: 14. This CDR3 is built from 17 residues. This clonotype was obtained from an adult with an advanced solid tumor such as melanoma, head and neck, liver or kidney cancer. Sequenced material: CD4+ or CD8+ T cells sorted from blood, taken in a trial of the OX40 agonist ivuxolimab. The J gene is TRBJ1-5, the V gene TRBV5-5; 7 bases are shared with TRBD1. CDR3 protein: CASSLAGWDSRNQPQHF. CDR3 bases: TGTGCCAGCAGCCTCGCCGGCTGGGACAGTCGAAATCAGCCCCAGCATTTT.